This TCR beta chain was documented in a study of blood T cell repertoires in COVID-19. Sequencing was performed with immunoSEQ multiplex PCR; in TCRdb, only in-frame clones are kept and a portion is missing. This table has approximately 98,000 clones, 60% to 85% appearing once. This CDR3 comprises 14 residues. The trim removed 6 bases at V and 6 bases at J, leaving 4 bases unmatched. CDR1 MNHEY and CDR2 SVGAGI come from the germline V gene. Sequenced material: peripheral blood. V usage is TRBV6-5 and J usage is TRBJ2-2, with 10 bases lining up with TRBD2. This TCR was recovered from a middle-aged woman with acute or convalescent COVID-19. The CDR3, as DNA: TGTGCCAGCAGACTAGCGGGGCCTTCCGGGGAGCTGTTTTTT. This codes for CASRLAGPSGELFF.